The next 18 T cell receptor beta chains were all read from a single sample in a study of graft-versus-host responses after intestinal transplantation. These receptors lack a known antigen. Sequencing was performed with immunoSEQ multiplex PCR; in TCRdb, only in-frame clones are kept and a portion is missing. There are 100,000 or so clones in the sample; roughly 91% occur only once, and 2% to 2.5% lies in the top ten. The specimen was unstimulated CD8+ T cells sorted from spleen or lymph node cells, collected before intestinal transplant. The source of these receptors is a human donor who received an intestinal transplant.

CDR3 DNA sequence: TGTGCCAGCAGCTTAATCCGGGTCCGGGCCTACGAGCAGTACTTC. It translates to CASSLIRVRAYEQYF. The chain is built from TRBV7-2 and TRBJ2-7; D is uncertain. V lost 2 bases, J lost 2 bases, and 13 bases lay in between. CDR3 size: 15 residues. The germline V gene encodes CDR1 SGHTA and CDR2 FQGNSA.

V usage is TRBV10-1 and J usage is TRBJ2-5, with D perhaps TRBD1 (6 bases). The CDR3 is made up of 14 amino acids. Germline V gene sequence: CDR1 WNHNN, CDR2 SYGVQD (reference sequence). Deletions cut 2 bases from V and 5 bases from J, with 12 bases between. The CDR3 region is CASSETPGVETQYF. For the CDR3, the DNA is TGCGCCAGCAGTGAGACCCCAGGGGTGGAGACCCAGTACTTC.

This clone has only one observation. The rearrangement links TRBV19 to TRBJ1-6; unclear D gene. Trimming removed 2 bases at V and 4 bases at J, with 3 bases between. The CDR3 has 13 residues. CDR1 and CDR2 from the germline V gene are LNHDA and SQIVND (reference sequence). DNA for the CDR3: TGTGCCAGTAGTATACAGTATAATTCACCCCTCCACTTT. Its protein product is CASSIQYNSPLHF.

This chain connects TRBV5-5 to TRBJ2-2; TRBD1 is a possible D gene (5 bases). Trimming removed 1 base at V and 9 bases at J, with 7 bases between. Germline CDR1 reads SGHKS; CDR2 reads YYEKEE (reference sequence). This CDR3 comprises 12 residues. CDR3 region: CASSLWGRELFF. The CDR3 DNA sequence: TGTGCCAGCAGCTTGTGGGGCAGGGAGCTGTTTTTT.

The J gene is TRBJ1-2, the V gene TRBV4-3; 10 nucleotides match TRBD1. Germline CDR1 and CDR2: LGHNA and YSLEER. The ends lost 0 bases at V and 2 bases at J; junction bases unmatched: 6. The CDR3 consists of 17 residues. The CDR3 sequence: CASSQDGKDRGNYGYTF. CDR3 nucleotide sequence: TGCGCCAGCAGCCAAGATGGAAAGGACAGGGGGAACTATGGCTACACCTTC.

As to this clone: The junction differs from germline at one of its ends, possibly a read error. The V call is TRBV14, the J call TRBJ2-7; 8 nucleotides line up with TRBD2. The CDR3 is 14 residues long. Germline V gene lookup returns CDR1 SGHDN and CDR2 FVKESK. CDR3 DNA sequence: TGTGCCAGTAGCCCCGGGACTAGGAGCTACGAGCAGTACTTC. Amino acid sequence: CASSPGTRSYEQYF.

The chain links TRBV5-6 to TRBJ1-4, with D uncertain. The length of the CDR3 is 14 residues. CDR1 is SGHDT and CDR2 is YYEEEE in the germline V gene. Trimming stripped 0 bases from V and 8 bases from J, with 11 bases between. CDR3 sequence reads: CASSLGRDQEKLFF. The CDR3 bases are TGTGCCAGCAGCTTGGGACGGGATCAGGAAAAACTGTTTTTT. The full variable domain, completed using reference TRBV5-6 and TRBJ1-4, is DAGVTQSPTHLIKTRGQQVTLRCSPKSGHDTVSWYQQALGQGPQFIFQYYEEEERQRGNFPDRFSGHQFPNYSSELNVNALLLGDSALYLCASSLGRDQEKLFFGSGTQLSVL.

This sequence joins TRBV18 and TRBJ1-1; possible D gene TRBD1, 5 bases. Germline V gene data show CDR1 as KGHSH and CDR2 as LQKENI. CDR3 length: 15 amino acids. The V gene lost 1 base and the J gene lost 0 bases, with 9 bases spanning the gap. CDR3 DNA: TGTGCCAGCTCACCACGGGGGGTTTTGAACACTGAAGCTTTCTTT. It encodes CASSPRGVLNTEAFF.

The chain recombines TRBV14 with TRBJ2-7; no clear D gene. V was clipped by 6 bases and J by 2 bases, with 11 bases between them. The germline gives CDR1 SGHDN, CDR2 FVKESK. CDR3 length equals 13 residues. The CDR3 loop is CASSVRGAYEQYF. CDR3 DNA: TGTGCCAGCAGTGTCCGAGGCGCCTACGAGCAGTACTTC.

This clone was seen only once. This chain connects TRBV29-1 to TRBJ2-7; D is ambiguous. The CDR3 is 13 amino acids. In germline, CDR1 is SQVTM, CDR2 ANQGSEA. Trimming shortened V by 4 bases and J by 0 bases, and 10 bases separated the two germline ends. CDR3 coding DNA: TGCAGCGTTGCTGGGCCAGACTCCTACGAGCAGTACTTC. It specifies CSVAGPDSYEQYF.

The chain has TRBV19 and TRBJ1-5; 8 nucleotides align to TRBD1. V trimming: 9 bases; J trimming: 2 bases; junction bases outside the gene matches: 9. The CDR3 length is 15 residues. CDR1 and CDR2 (germline): LNHDA, SQIVND (reference sequence). CDR3 DNA sequence: TGTGCCAGCCATTGGACAGGGAAAGGCAATCAGCCCCAGCATTTT. Protein sequence: CASHWTGKGNQPQHF. Filled out from reference TRBV19 and TRBJ1-5, the complete variable domain reads DGGITQSPKYLFRKEGQNVTLSCEQNLNHDAMYWYRQDPGQGLRLIYYSQIVNDFQKGDIAEGYSVSREKKESFPLTVTSAQKNPTAFYLCASHWTGKGNQPQHFGDGTRLSIL.

The V call is TRBV5-7, the J call TRBJ1-2, with D tentatively TRBD1 (5 bases). TRBV5-7 is an ORF; its function is uncertain. The CDR3 is 14 residues long. V was shortened by 4 bases and J by 0 bases, with 10 bases between the two germline ends. This CDR3 is CASSPLTANYGYTF. CDR3 DNA sequence: TGTGCCAGCAGCCCACTGACAGCTAACTATGGCTACACCTTC.

This clone was recorded only once. The CDR3 reads CASTEGQGAGETQYF. The DNA of the CDR3 is TGTGCCAGCACCGAAGGTCAGGGGGCGGGGGAGACCCAGTACTTC. V is TRBV2 and J is TRBJ2-5, with TRBD1 matching 8 bases. Losses at the gene ends were 7 bases for V and 5 bases for J; bases not matched to a gene: 12. The CDR3 length is 15 residues. Germline CDR1 and CDR2: SNHLY and FYNNEI.

The chain employs TRBV30 and TRBJ1-1; 9 nucleotides match TRBD1. Looked up from germline, CDR1 is GTSNPN and CDR2 is SVGIG (reference sequence). With 5 bases clipped from V and 1 base from J, the junction kept 2 bases outside the gene matches. This CDR3 spans 13 amino acids. CDR3 sequence (DNA): TGTGCCTGGGGGGGACAGGGGAACACTGAAGCTTTCTTT. It specifies CAWGGQGNTEAFF.

The chain links TRBV7-9 to TRBJ1-2; TRBD1 aligns across 9 bases. The CDR3 is 14 residues long. Trimming removed 4 bases from V and 8 bases from J; junction bases left unmatched: 8. Germline V lookup: CDR1 SEHNR, CDR2 FQNEAQ (reference sequence). CDR3 bases: TGTGCCAGCAGCTCCCCGGGACAGGGTGAAGGCTACACCTTC. Its translation is CASSSPGQGEGYTF.

This chain connects TRBV7-2 to TRBJ2-3, with D tentatively TRBD2 (5 bases). Germline lookup yields CDR1 SGHTA and CDR2 FQGNSA. Trimming took 2 bases from V and 4 from J, leaving 13 bases between them. This CDR3 is 15 amino acids long. DNA for the CDR3: TGTGCCAGCAGCTTAAATCGAGGGCATCCAGATACGCAGTATTTT. Protein sequence: CASSLNRGHPDTQYF.

This chain connects TRBV6-5 to TRBJ1-1, with D maybe TRBD1 (5 bases). Trimming stripped 2 bases from V and 5 bases from J, with 12 bases between. CDR1 is MNHEY and CDR2 is SVGAGI in the germline V gene. The CDR3 covers 14 residues. The CDR3 region has the DNA TGTGCCAGCAGTTACGGGCAGGGTGAGACTGAAGCTTTCTTT. It codes for CASSYGQGETEAFF.

This sequence joins TRBV2 and TRBJ1-5, with TRBD1 as a possible D gene (5 bases). CDR3 size: 13 residues. Trimming stripped 6 bases from V and 6 bases from J, with 12 bases between. CDR1 and CDR2 (germline): SNHLY, FYNNEI. The CDR3 bases are TGTGCCAGCAGGCAGGGTTTTTTTCAGCCCCAGCATTTT. Amino acids: CASRQGFFQPQHF.